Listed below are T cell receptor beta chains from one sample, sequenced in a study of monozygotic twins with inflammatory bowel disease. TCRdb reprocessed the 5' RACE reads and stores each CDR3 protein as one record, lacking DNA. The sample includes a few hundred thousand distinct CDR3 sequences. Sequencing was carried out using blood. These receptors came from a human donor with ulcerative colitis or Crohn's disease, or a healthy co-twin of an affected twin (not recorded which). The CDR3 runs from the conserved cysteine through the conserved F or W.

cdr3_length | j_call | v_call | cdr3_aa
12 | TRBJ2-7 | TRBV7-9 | CASSPTGLEQYF
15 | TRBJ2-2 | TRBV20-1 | CSVLHSHDPTGELFF
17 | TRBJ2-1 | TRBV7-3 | CASSPVGQGANNDEQFF
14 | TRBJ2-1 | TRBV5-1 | CATSLGQINNEQFF
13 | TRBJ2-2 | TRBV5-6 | CASSLLVTGELFF
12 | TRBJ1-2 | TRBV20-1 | CSAPLENYGYTF
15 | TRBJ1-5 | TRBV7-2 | CASRLQGALNQPQHF
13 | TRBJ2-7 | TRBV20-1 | CSAPTSITYEQYF
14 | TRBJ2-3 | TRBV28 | CASCRGGPTDTQYF
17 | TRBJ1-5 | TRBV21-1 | CAGSKGRTGGGNQPQHF
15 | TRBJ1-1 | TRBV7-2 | CASRIEAVRDTEAFF
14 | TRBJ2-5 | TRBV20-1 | CSATPGTGTGAQYF
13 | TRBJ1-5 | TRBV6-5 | CASRPTGARFQHF
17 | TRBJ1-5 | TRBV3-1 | CASSLGTGGTSNQPQHF
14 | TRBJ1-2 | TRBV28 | CASRSGGAVYGYTF
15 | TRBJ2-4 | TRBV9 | CASSARDVTKNIQYF
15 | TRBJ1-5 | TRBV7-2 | CASSSRGGGNQPQHF
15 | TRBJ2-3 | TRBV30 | CARKNRDSWKDTQYF
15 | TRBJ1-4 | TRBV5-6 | CASSTRTGIGEKLFF
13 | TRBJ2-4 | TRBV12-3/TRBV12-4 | CASSFFEGNMQYF
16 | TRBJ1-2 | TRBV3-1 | CASSQEGLQARYGYTF
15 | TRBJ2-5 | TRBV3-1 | CASSQPTGLRETQYF
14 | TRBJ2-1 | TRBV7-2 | CASSRGGSGNEQFF
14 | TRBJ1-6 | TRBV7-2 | CASSFGGLNSPLHF
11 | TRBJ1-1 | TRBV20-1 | CSAGKGTEAFF
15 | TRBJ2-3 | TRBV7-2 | CASSLRTGATDTQYF
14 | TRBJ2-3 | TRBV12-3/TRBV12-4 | CASSSGPGVDTQYF
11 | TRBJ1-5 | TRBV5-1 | CAGYRGLPQHF
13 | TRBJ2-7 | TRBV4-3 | CASSHGADYEQYF
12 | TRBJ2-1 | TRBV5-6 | CASLQDNNEQFF
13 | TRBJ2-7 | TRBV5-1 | CASSIGGGYEQYF